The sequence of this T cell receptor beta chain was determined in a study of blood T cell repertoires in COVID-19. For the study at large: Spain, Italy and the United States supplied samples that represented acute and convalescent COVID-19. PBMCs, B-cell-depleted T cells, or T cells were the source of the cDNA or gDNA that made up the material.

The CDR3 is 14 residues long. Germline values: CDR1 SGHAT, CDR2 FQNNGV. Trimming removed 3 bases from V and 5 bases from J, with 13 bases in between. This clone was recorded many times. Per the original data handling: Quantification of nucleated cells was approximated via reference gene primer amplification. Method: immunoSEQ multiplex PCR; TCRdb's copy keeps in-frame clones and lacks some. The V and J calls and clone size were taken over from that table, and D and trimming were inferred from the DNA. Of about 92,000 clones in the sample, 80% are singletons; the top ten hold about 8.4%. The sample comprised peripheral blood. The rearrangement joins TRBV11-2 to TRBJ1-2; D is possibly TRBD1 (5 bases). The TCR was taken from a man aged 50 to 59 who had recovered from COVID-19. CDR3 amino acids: CASSFRVGAYGYTF. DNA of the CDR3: TGTGCCAGCAGCTTCAGGGTGGGCGCATATGGCTACACCTTC.